This T cell receptor beta chain was sequenced for a study of response to subunit inactivated influenza vaccine. A single count supports this clonotype. Its specificity is not known. Regarding the study as a whole: The study's authors posited that every seasonal influenza vaccination enlists few new T cells.

TCRdb reprocessed the RT-PCR reads via MiXCR and lists one record per CDR3 protein. This table has 200,000 to 300,000 distinct CDR3 sequences, 9% to 15% appearing once. The CDR3 spans 17 residues. V shed 6 bases and J 0 bases; nucleotides not matched to a gene: 10. CDR1 is MNHEY, CDR2 SMNVEV, per germline (reference sequence). Material: non-naive T cells sorted from PBMCs, obtained 14 days before vaccination. This chain joins TRBV27 and TRBJ2-7; the match to TRBD1 covers 11 bases. This TCR derives from a man in his forties or fifties who received an inactivated influenza vaccine. The CDR3, as DNA: TGTGCCAGCAGCCGGGACAGGGGGTACTTGTCCTCCTACGAGCAGTACTTC. Its translation: CASSRDRGYLSSYEQYF.